This entry lists 14 T cell receptor beta chains sequenced from one sample in a study of T cells in localized non-small cell lung cancer. Here immunoSEQ multiplex PCR was the method, and the copy in TCRdb shows in-frame clones only, minus some. The sample has 50,000 to 75,000 clones; roughly 90% are singletons. Sequences were derived from peripheral blood, sampled before any cancer treatment. The receptor source for this set is a man aged 35 to 69 with stage I squamous cell lung carcinoma.

This chain uses TRBV27 with TRBJ1-2; D may be TRBD1 (6 bases). The CDR3 runs 13 residues. Germline values: CDR1 MNHEY, CDR2 SMNVEV (reference sequence). V was trimmed by 3 bases and J by 7 bases, leaving 12 bases between them. The CDR3 sequence is CASSFPGAGGYTF. CDR3 nucleotide sequence: TGTGCCAGCAGTTTTCCGGGGGCGGGTGGCTACACCTTC.

This chain links TRBV30 with TRBJ1-4; a possible D gene is TRBD1 (5 bases). V gave up 6 bases and J gave up 8 bases, with 16 bases separating them. Looked up from germline, CDR1 is GTSNPN and CDR2 is SVGIG (reference sequence). This CDR3 contains 13 residues. The CDR3, as DNA: TGTGCCTGCTCGGGCCGGGGGGACGAAAAACTGTTTTTT. Amino acid sequence: CACSGRGDEKLFF.

The chain joins TRBV6-4 to TRBJ1-4; D is undetermined. With 1 base removed from V and 2 bases from J, the gap between germline ends came to 14 bases. The CDR3 is 17 amino acids. Per the germline V gene, CDR1 is MRHNA and CDR2 is SNTAGT. CDR3 in DNA: TGTGCCAGCAGTGACTATAACTTAAGGAGCACTAATGAAAAACTGTTTTTT. Residues: CASSDYNLRSTNEKLFF.

Judged by abundance, this clone is medium-sized (0.01 to 0.1%). V is TRBV28 and J is TRBJ2-3; no reliable D call. Per germline, CDR1 MDHEN and CDR2 SYDVKM. CDR3 length: 15 amino acids. Trimming removed 3 bases at V and 0 bases at J, with 10 bases between. The CDR3 coding sequence is TGTGCCAGCAGTTTCTTGCGGATGAGCACAGATACGCAGTATTTT. This encodes CASSFLRMSTDTQYF.

The genes are TRBV28 and TRBJ2-1, with a weak D call TRBD2 (6 bases). Germline CDR1 and CDR2: MDHEN and SYDVKM. This CDR3 comprises 16 residues. The germline V and J ends were trimmed by 8 bases and 0 bases, with 17 bases remaining between them. The CDR3 here is CASGLLAGSSYNEQFF. In DNA, the CDR3 is TGTGCCAGCGGACTACTGGCGGGGAGCTCCTACAATGAGCAGTTCTTC.

The chain joins TRBV5-4 to TRBJ2-6, with 8 bases matching TRBD1. The CDR3 runs 18 residues. Germline CDR1 is SGHNT and CDR2 is YYREEE (reference sequence). V was clipped by 4 bases and J by 1 base; unmatched bases: 10. The CDR3 bases are TGTGCCAGCAGCCCCGGACAGGGAAAAAGGTCTGGGGCCAACGTCCTGACTTTC. Protein: CASSPGQGKRSGANVLTF. Combining the CDR3 with reference TRBV5-4 and TRBJ2-6 gives the whole variable domain ETGVTQSPTHLIKTRGQQVTLRCSSQSGHNTVSWYQQALGQGPQFIFQYYREEENGRGNFPPRFSGLQFPNYSSELNVNALELDDSALYLCASSPGQGKRSGANVLTFGAGSRLTVL.

The J gene is TRBJ2-7, the V gene TRBV15, with 7 bases fitting TRBD1. V lost 8 bases, J lost 3 bases, and 19 bases stayed unmatched. The CDR3 length is 17 residues. Germline V lookup: CDR1 LNHNV, CDR2 YYDKDF (reference sequence). CDR3 in DNA: TGTGCCACCGCTGTCGAACCGGGACAGAGTTCCTTCTACGAGCAGTACTTC. Translation: CATAVEPGQSSFYEQYF. The whole variable domain, remainder taken from reference TRBV15 and TRBJ2-7, is DAMVIQNPRYQVTQFGKPVTLSCSQTLNHNVMYWYQQKSSQAPKLLFHYYDKDFNNEADTPDNFQSRRPNTSFCFLDIRSPGLGDTAMYLCATAVEPGQSSFYEQYFGPGTRLTVT.

This clone was found once. The V gene is TRBV9, the J gene TRBJ1-5, with no clear D. This CDR3 has 14 amino acids. The V end lost 3 bases, the J end lost 4 bases, and 11 bases lay between the germline ends. Germline V CDR1 and CDR2: SGDLS, YYNGEE. In nucleotides, the CDR3 is TGTGCCAGCAGCGCTCTCGCTGGGAATCAGCCCCAGCATTTT. This translates into CASSALAGNQPQHF. Combining the CDR3 with reference TRBV9 and TRBJ1-5 gives the whole variable domain DSGVTQTPKHLITATGQRVTLRCSPRSGDLSVYWYQQSLDQGLQFLIQYYNGEERAKGNILERFSAQQFPDLHSELNLSSLELGDSALYFCASSALAGNQPQHFGDGTRLSIL.

The chain carries TRBV4-2 and TRBJ2-1; 12 bases fit TRBD1. Germline V gene lookup returns CDR1 LGHNA and CDR2 YNFKEQ. V gave up 0 bases and J gave up 7 bases; unmatched junction bases: 10. CDR3 length: 18 amino acids. CDR3 region: CASSQDLAGTGGSNEQFF. CDR3 DNA: TGTGCCAGCAGCCAAGATCTGGCAGGGACAGGGGGCTCGAATGAGCAGTTCTTC.

CDR3 protein: CASSAWTKETQYF. CDR3 DNA: TGTGCCAGCAGCGCCTGGACTAAAGAGACCCAGTACTTC. The chain uses TRBV5-4 and TRBJ2-5; a possible D gene is TRBD2 (6 bases). V lost 4 bases and J lost 3, with 10 bases in between. CDR3 size: 13 residues. The V gene's germline CDR1 is SGHNT and CDR2 YYREEE (reference sequence).

The chain uses TRBV11-3 and TRBJ2-5; tentative D call: TRBD2 (5 bases). Germline CDR1 is SGHNT and CDR2 is YENEEA. The CDR3 is 13 residues long. V was shortened by 5 bases and J by 2 bases, with 9 bases between the two germline ends. CDR3 DNA: TGTGCCAGCAGCCGGACTGCTCAAGAGACCCAGTACTTC. It codes for CASSRTAQETQYF.

The chain is built from TRBV5-8 and TRBJ2-6, with 9 bases fitting TRBD2. The CDR3 totals 16 residues. With V trimmed by 5 bases and J by 8 bases, 11 bases remained unmatched. Looked up from germline, CDR1 is SGHTS and CDR2 is YDEGEE. CDR3 bases: TGTGCCAGCAGTTTCCCTAGGCGGGGGGGCCCCAACGTCCTGACTTTC. Protein product: CASSFPRRGGPNVLTF.

The V and J genes are TRBV18 and TRBJ1-1; D gene unclear. V dropped 3 bases and J dropped 1 base, with 12 bases sitting between them. Germline CDR1 reads KGHSH; CDR2 reads LQKENI. The CDR3 is made up of 15 amino acids. CDR3 DNA sequence: TGTGCCAGCTCACCTTGGACGGACGGGAACACTGAAGCTTTCTTT. This gives the protein CASSPWTDGNTEAFF.

The genes are TRBV5-4 and TRBJ2-5; 7 bases agree with TRBD2. Germline V lookup: CDR1 SGHNT, CDR2 YYREEE (reference sequence). The length of the CDR3 is 16 residues. V lost 0 bases and J lost 5; bases outside the gene matches: 10. The CDR3 region has the DNA TGTGCCAGCAGCTTGGACCTGCGGGAGTGGGTTGAGACCCAGTACTTC. Protein product: CASSLDLREWVETQYF.